Listed here are 10 T cell receptor beta chains from one sample, sequenced in a study of blood T cell repertoires in COVID-19. The assay was immunoSEQ multiplex PCR, and TCRdb's table has in-frame clones only and misses some. The sample consists of some 350,000 clones, roughly nine tenths of them appearing once. Source material: peripheral blood. These TCRs come from a woman aged 25 to 39 with COVID-19, enrolled during active disease.

J is TRBJ2-1 and V is TRBV5-4; weak D call: TRBD2 (5 bases). V lost 2 bases and J 6 bases, leaving 12 bases between the germline ends. CDR1 and CDR2 from the germline V gene are SGHNT and YYREEE (reference sequence). This CDR3 has 14 residues. The CDR3 here is CASSFGLIGNEQFF. CDR3 DNA sequence: TGTGCCAGCAGCTTCGGACTGATCGGCAATGAGCAGTTCTTC.

The rearrangement joins TRBV28 to TRBJ1-2; 7 positions match TRBD1. J was trimmed by 7 bases and V by 3 bases; bases with no gene match: 11. CDR1 and CDR2 from the germline V gene are MDHEN and SYDVKM. This CDR3 comprises 15 residues. The CDR3 bases are TGTGCCAGCAGTTTTCGGCCAGGGGGAATGGTTGGCTACACCTTC. Its translation is CASSFRPGGMVGYTF.

This clone was seen once. The genes are TRBV5-6 and TRBJ1-2; perhaps TRBD1 as D (5 bases). Trimming pared 1 base from V and 2 bases from J, leaving 9 bases between. Germline assignment: CDR1 SGHDT and CDR2 YYEEEE. This CDR3 spans 14 amino acids. The CDR3 protein is CASSLRRQNYGYTF. CDR3 DNA sequence: TGTGCCAGCAGCTTGCGTAGACAGAACTATGGCTACACCTTC.

This clone is a singleton in its sample. The chain is built from TRBV16 and TRBJ1-5; 9 bases fit TRBD1. The CDR3 runs to 19 residues. From germline, CDR1 is KGHSY and CDR2 FQNENV. Trimming at V came to 0 bases and at J to 1 base, leaving 10 bases not matched to a gene. The CDR3 DNA follows: TGTGCCAGCAGCCAATCCTTGGACAGGGGCTACAAGAGCAATCAGCCCCAGCATTTT. It encodes CASSQSLDRGYKSNQPQHF.

V gene TRBV5-4 combines with J gene TRBJ2-7; D ambiguous. Trimming took 2 bases from V and 3 from J, leaving 15 bases between them. The CDR3 runs to 15 residues. Germline assignment: CDR1 SGHNT and CDR2 YYREEE (reference sequence). The CDR3 protein is CASSFPRSSFYEQYF. CDR3 DNA sequence: TGTGCCAGCAGCTTTCCTAGGAGCTCATTCTACGAGCAGTACTTC.

V gene TRBV6-5 combines with J gene TRBJ1-1; TRBD1 might be the D (5 bases). The CDR3 has 15 residues. The V gene lost 3 bases and the J gene lost 1 base, with 12 bases spanning the gap. Germline V gene sequence: CDR1 MNHEY, CDR2 SVGAGI. For the CDR3, the DNA is TGTGCCAGCAGTTATGGAGGGGCTAGGAACACTGAAGCTTTCTTT. This codes for CASSYGGARNTEAFF.

V gene TRBV7-9 combines with J gene TRBJ2-7; 9 bases are a match to TRBD2. Losses at the gene ends were 1 base for V and 3 bases for J; bases not matched to a gene: 10. The germline V gene encodes CDR1 SEHNR and CDR2 FQNEAQ (reference sequence). The CDR3 runs to 17 residues. CDR3 nucleotides: TGTGCCAGCAGCTTAGGATTCGAAGCGGGGGGAGTCTACGAGCAGTACTTC. It translates to CASSLGFEAGGVYEQYF.

The chain has TRBV3-1 (or the pseudogene TRBV3-2) and TRBJ1-4; a possible D gene is TRBD1 (5 bases). The CDR3 consists of 13 residues. V was shortened by 4 bases and J by 5 bases, with 8 bases between the two germline ends. CDR1 LGHDT and CDR2 YNNKEL come from the germline V gene (reference sequence). The CDR3 nucleotides read TGTGCCAGCAGCCTTAAGGGGAATGAAAAACTGTTTTTT. It yields the protein CASSLKGNEKLFF.

This chain's CDR3 is CASSPPQGANYGYTF. In DNA form, the CDR3 reads TGTGCCAGCAGCCCTCCACAGGGAGCTAACTATGGCTACACCTTC. The chain joins TRBV28 to TRBJ1-2, with a tentative D call TRBD1 (6 bases). Germline CDR1 and CDR2: MDHEN and SYDVKM. The CDR3 covers 15 residues. Between the trimmed V and J ends, which lost 6 bases and 0 bases, there was a span of 14 bases.

This chain uses TRBV7-9 with TRBJ2-7; 14 bases align to TRBD2. CDR3 length equals 16 residues. In germline, CDR1 is SEHNR, CDR2 FQNEAQ (reference sequence). V lost 1 base to trimming and J lost 4 bases; unmatched junction nucleotides: 3. CDR3 DNA: TGTGCCAGCAGCTTAGGGACTAGCGGGAGGACGTACGAGCAGTACGTC. It translates to CASSLGTSGRTYEQYV.